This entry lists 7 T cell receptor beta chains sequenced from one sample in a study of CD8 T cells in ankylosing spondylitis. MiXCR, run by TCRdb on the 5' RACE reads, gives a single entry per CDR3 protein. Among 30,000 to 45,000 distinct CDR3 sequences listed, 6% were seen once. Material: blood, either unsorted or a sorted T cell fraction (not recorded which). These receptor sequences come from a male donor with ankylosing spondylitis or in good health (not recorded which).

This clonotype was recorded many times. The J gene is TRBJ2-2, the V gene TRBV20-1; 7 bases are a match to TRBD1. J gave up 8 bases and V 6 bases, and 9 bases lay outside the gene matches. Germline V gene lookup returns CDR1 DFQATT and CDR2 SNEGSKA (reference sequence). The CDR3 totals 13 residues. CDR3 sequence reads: CSAPTGFWGELFF. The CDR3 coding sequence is TGCAGTGCGCCGACAGGGTTTTGGGGGGAGCTGTTTTTT.

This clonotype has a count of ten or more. CDR3 loop: CASSFGSRETQYF. In nucleotides, the CDR3 is TGCGCCAGCAGCTTCGGGTCCAGAGAGACCCAGTACTTC. The gene calls are TRBV5-1 and TRBJ2-5; D is ambiguous. V was trimmed by 2 bases and J by 4 bases, leaving 9 bases between them. In germline, CDR1 is SGHRS, CDR2 YFSETQ. This CDR3 contains 13 residues.

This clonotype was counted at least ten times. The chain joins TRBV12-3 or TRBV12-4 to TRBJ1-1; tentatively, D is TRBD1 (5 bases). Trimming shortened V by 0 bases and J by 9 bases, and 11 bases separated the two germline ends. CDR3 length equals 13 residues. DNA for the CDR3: TGTGCCAGCAGTTTAGCGGACGGACAAAAAGCTTTCTTT. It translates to CASSLADGQKAFF.

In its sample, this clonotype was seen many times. The DNA of the CDR3 is TGTGCCAGCAGCTCGCGGGACGGAAATGGCTACACCTTC. This gives the protein CASSSRDGNGYTF. This chain joins TRBV7-3 and TRBJ1-2; TRBD1 might be the D (5 bases). Germline CDR1 SGHTA, CDR2 FQGTGA. V lost 4 bases, J lost 6 bases, and 12 bases lay in between. The CDR3 runs to 13 residues.

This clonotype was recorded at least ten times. The CDR3 DNA follows: TGTGCCAGTAGTATAGATACCCCCGGGGAGCTGTTTTTT. Translating gives CASSIDTPGELFF. The chain combines TRBV19 with TRBJ2-2; D is ambiguous. Trimming shortened V by 0 bases and J by 6 bases, and 5 bases separated the two germline ends. This CDR3 comprises 13 residues. In germline, CDR1 is LNHDA, CDR2 SQIVND (reference sequence).

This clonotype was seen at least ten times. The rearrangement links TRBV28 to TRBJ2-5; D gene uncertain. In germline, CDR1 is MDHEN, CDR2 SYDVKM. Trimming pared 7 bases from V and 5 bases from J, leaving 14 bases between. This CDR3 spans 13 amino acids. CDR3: CASTLHGGETQYF. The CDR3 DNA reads TGTGCCAGCACTCTCCACGGTGGGGAGACCCAGTACTTC.

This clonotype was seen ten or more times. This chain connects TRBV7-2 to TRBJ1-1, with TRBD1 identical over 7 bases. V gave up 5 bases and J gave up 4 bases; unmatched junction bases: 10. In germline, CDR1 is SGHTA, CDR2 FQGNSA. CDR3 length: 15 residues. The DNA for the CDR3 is TGTGCCAGCAGCCCAAGACAGGGTAGAGGCACTGAAGCTTTCTTT. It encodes CASSPRQGRGTEAFF.